This T cell receptor beta chain stems from a study of technical replicates of blood from a few donors (dated by TCRdb to about 2017). Library generation was performed with the immunoSEQ multiplex PCR assay. The source is immuneACCESS, and TCRdb retained only in-frame sequences with V and J called. Part of the clones is not carried over; for the studies checked, unresolved V genes explain less than half of this, and the remainder is unexplained. Present in this sample are about 85,000 clones, 90% to 95% of which were seen just once. Together, the top ten hold 0.25% to 0.3% of the sample. Trimming takes 0 bases off V and 6 bases off J; junction bases not matched to a gene: 9. The CDR3 contains 16 residues, cysteine and phenylalanine counted. Solely the CDR3 DNA is kept, with 48 bases framed from the first base. The germline V gene provides CDR1 LGHNA and CDR2 YNFKEQ. This clone has a single count. Its antigen is unknown. Qualities for individual bases were not recorded, and no much larger clone is one base off.

This sequence originates from a human donor in good health. Input material: T cells isolated from PBMCs. The V gene is TRBV4-2 and the J gene is TRBJ2-7; TRBD1 aligns with 9 central bases. The CDR3 in this case is CASSQEWTGELGEQYF. The nucleotide sequence reads TGTGCCAGCAGCCAAGAATGGACAGGGGAACTTGGCGAGCAGTACTTC.